The clone carrying this T cell receptor beta chain was picked up one time. The data were taken from a study of blood T cell repertoires in COVID-19. The method was immunoSEQ multiplex PCR; TCRdb's version includes in-frame clones alone and lacks a portion of them. The sample has hundreds of thousands of clones; around 82% are singletons. The V and J ends lost 4 bases and 3 bases, in that order; junction bases with no gene match: 5. Germline V lookup: CDR1 SGHDN, CDR2 FVKESK. This CDR3 region has 14 residues. Material: PBMCs or T cells enriched from blood (not recorded which). The receptor was isolated from a woman aged 45-65 years who had been exposed to COVID-19. The chain combines TRBV14 with TRBJ1-1; TRBD1 aligns across 7 bases. The CDR3 protein is CASSLRGSYTEAFF. The DNA for the CDR3 is TGTGCCAGCAGCCTCAGGGGGTCGTACACTGAAGCTTTCTTT.